This passage covers 7 T cell receptor beta chains from one sample sequenced in a study of T cell responses to AZD1222 COVID-19 vaccine. Clones were sequenced by immunoSEQ multiplex PCR, and TCRdb holds only the in-frame ones, with some missing. Altogether about 120,000 clones are present, about 88% being singletons, with the ten largest covering roughly 7.4%. Here the sequenced sample was peripheral blood, taken on day 0 of AZD1222 vaccination. These receptors were obtained from an adult in good health.

The chain uses TRBV9 and TRBJ1-1; no reliable D call. CDR1 and CDR2 from the germline V gene are SGDLS and YYNGEE. V was shortened by 0 bases and J by 3 bases, with 9 bases between the two germline ends. The length of the CDR3 is 14 residues. CDR3 amino acids: CASSVGTADTEAFF. The CDR3, as DNA: TGTGCCAGCAGCGTAGGTACAGCGGACACTGAAGCTTTCTTT.

This clone is a singleton in its sample. This chain uses TRBV6-5 with TRBJ2-7; D is possibly TRBD2 (5 bases). Trimming stripped 5 bases from V and 1 base from J, with 12 bases between. CDR3 length equals 14 residues. CDR1 is MNHEY and CDR2 is SVGAGI in the germline V gene. The CDR3 protein is CASSPRGGSYEQYF. The CDR3 DNA reads TGTGCCAGCAGTCCCCGAGGCGGGTCCTACGAGCAGTACTTC.

The J gene is TRBJ2-6, the V gene TRBV3-1 (or the pseudogene TRBV3-2), with D unresolved. Trimming took off 4 bases at V and 2 bases at J, with 12 bases between the two ends. From germline, CDR1 is LGHDT and CDR2 YNNKEL (reference sequence). The CDR3 consists of 16 residues. The CDR3 nucleotides read TGTGCCAGCAGCCCAGTACCGCGTACTGGGGCCAACGTCCTGACTTTC. Amino acid sequence: CASSPVPRTGANVLTF.

Concerning this clone itself: At one boundary the junction diverges from the germline segment, which might be a read error. The rearrangement joins TRBV27 to TRBJ2-1; 8 bases map to TRBD1. The CDR3 consists of 16 residues. Germline-derived CDR1 and CDR2 are MNHEY and SMNVEV (reference sequence). DNA for the CDR3: TGTGCCAGCAGTCTATCCGGGACAGGAGCCTACAATGAGCAGTTCTTC. This codes for CASSLSGTGAYNEQFF.

The genes are TRBV5-1 and TRBJ1-1; 8 bases align to TRBD1. CDR1 is SGHRS and CDR2 is YFSETQ in the germline V gene. J gave up 3 bases and V 3 bases, and 4 bases lay outside the gene matches. The CDR3 sequence is 14 residues long. CDR3 nucleotide sequence: TGCGCCAGCAGCTGGACAGGGCTGGACACTGAAGCTTTCTTT. Its translation: CASSWTGLDTEAFF.

The chain couples TRBV19 to TRBJ2-7; tentatively, D is TRBD1 (5 bases). Per the germline V gene, CDR1 is LNHDA and CDR2 is SQIVND (reference sequence). The CDR3 covers 13 residues. Trimming stripped 5 bases from V and 4 bases from J, with 12 bases between. The CDR3 coding sequence is TGTGCCAGTAGTGAATCAGGGCGGTACGAGCAGTACTTC. It translates to CASSESGRYEQYF.

The chain links TRBV28 to TRBJ2-7; the D gene is possibly TRBD1 (5 bases). The CDR3 is 14 amino acids. The V end lost 4 bases, the J end lost 6 bases, and 16 bases lay between the germline ends. Germline V gives CDR1 MDHEN, CDR2 SYDVKM. CDR3 coding DNA: TGTGCCAGCAGTTATGGACATCCCTCTTCCGAGCAGTACTTC. Translated: CASSYGHPSSEQYF.